A single sample is the source of the 6 T cell receptor beta chains below, sequenced in a study of cytomegalovirus exposure and HLA in healthy donors. Some clones are missing from TCRdb's copy, which holds only in-frame ones; the method was immunoSEQ multiplex PCR. The data contain under 300,000 clones, 90% of them seen just once; the ten biggest clones take up 0.37%. The sequencing sample was made of PBMCs. All receptors derive from a woman aged 18-29 years in good health and CMV-seronegative.

The chain employs TRBV7-9 and TRBJ1-2, with TRBD1 matching 7 bases. The length of the CDR3 is 14 residues. The germline CDR1 and CDR2 sequences are SEHNR and FQNEAQ (reference sequence). V lost 5 bases and J lost 11; bases outside the gene matches: 14. CDR3 residues: CASSTHRDRQFYTF. As DNA, the CDR3 is TGTGCCAGCAGCACCCACCGGGACAGACAATTTTACACCTTC.

CDR3 bases: TGTGCCAGCAGCCCGCCCGACAGGAGCTACGAGCAGTACTTC. It encodes CASSPPDRSYEQYF. The chain combines TRBV7-2 with TRBJ2-7, with D maybe TRBD1 (6 bases). Germline V lookup: CDR1 SGHTA, CDR2 FQGNSA. The CDR3 runs 14 residues. The germline V and J ends were trimmed by 5 bases and 3 bases, with 14 bases remaining between them.

The V and J genes are TRBV6-1 and TRBJ2-7, with D unresolved. V was cut by 5 bases and J by 1 base, with 12 bases left in between. The CDR3 consists of 14 residues. Germline V CDR1 and CDR2: MNHNS, SASEGT. In DNA form, the CDR3 reads TGTGCCAGCAGTTCCCACCCAGGATCCTACGAGCAGTACGTC. This codes for CASSSHPGSYEQYV.

Notes on this clone: A junction end diverges from the germline sequence, so it may reflect a read error. The chain's CDR3 is CGSRKGSGNTIYF. Here the CDR3 DNA reads TGCGGGTCTAGGAAAGGCTCTGGAAACACCATATATTTT. This chain links TRBV19 with TRBJ1-3; D call uncertain. CDR1 and CDR2 (germline): LNHDA, SQIVND (reference sequence). This CDR3 has 13 amino acids.

V gene TRBV11-3 combines with J gene TRBJ2-1, with TRBD1 matching over 9 bases. V was pared by 0 bases and J by 7 bases, with 10 bases of the junction left unmatched. The germline CDR1 and CDR2 sequences are SGHNT and YENEEA. This CDR3 is 17 amino acids long. The chain's CDR3 is CASSLDWGTGLENEQFF. The CDR3 DNA follows: TGTGCCAGCAGCTTAGACTGGGGGACAGGGCTGGAAAATGAGCAGTTCTTC.

This chain connects TRBV11-2 to TRBJ1-6; a possible D gene is TRBD1 (6 bases). Germline V gives CDR1 SGHAT, CDR2 FQNNGV. The CDR3 extends over 15 amino acids. Trimming removed 0 bases at V and 4 bases at J, with 7 bases between. Here the CDR3 reads CASSLEDRYNSPLHF. As DNA, the CDR3 is TGTGCCAGCAGCTTAGAGGACAGATATAATTCACCCCTCCACTTT.